The 26 T cell receptor beta chains below were found in one sample sequenced in a study of shared clonotypes between healthy human individuals. This table comes from immunoSEQ multiplex PCR, and its TCRdb copy is limited to in-frame clones, with some not included. The table lists under 850,000 clones, approximately 92% of them singletons. CD45RO negativity and positive selection for CCR7 defined naive CD8 cells, a population that excluded terminally differentiated effector memory CD45RA+ cells. Sequenced input: naive CD8+ T cells sorted from blood. Receptors were obtained from a man aged 25-45 years in good health.

The chain joins TRBV7-8 to TRBJ2-2, with D possibly being TRBD1 (5 bases). CDR1 and CDR2 from the germline V gene are SGHVS and FQNEAQ. The CDR3 is made up of 14 amino acids. Trimming removed 3 bases at V and 4 bases at J, with 9 bases between. CDR3 DNA sequence: TGTGCCAGCAGCTTCAGGGCGGTCACCGGGGAGCTGTTTTTT. It specifies CASSFRAVTGELFF.

The genes are TRBV4-3 and TRBJ1-2, with 8 bases aligning to TRBD1. This CDR3 is built from 14 residues. V dropped 4 bases and J dropped 6; count of bases not matched to a gene: 7. Germline V gives CDR1 LGHNA, CDR2 YSLEER. CDR3 coding DNA: TGCGCCAGCAGCCTATACAGGGGGGCCGATGGCTACACCTTC. Its protein product is CASSLYRGADGYTF.

On this clone itself: At one of its ends the junction is not consistent with the germline gene, which may arise from a read error. The chain's CDR3 is CASSLSWTGQVGYTF. The CDR3 nucleotides are TGTGCCAGCAGTCTATCCTGGACAGGGCAAGTAGGCTACACCTTC. The V gene is TRBV27, the J gene TRBJ1-2; TRBD1 aligns across 8 bases. The CDR3 has 15 amino acids. CDR1 is MNHEY and CDR2 is SMNVEV in the germline V gene (reference sequence).

This clone appeared a single time. The sample has other DNA sequences that encode this CDR3 too. The chain links TRBV5-1 to TRBJ2-7, with 13 bases identical to TRBD2. There are 15 residues in the CDR3. Looked up from germline, CDR1 is SGHRS and CDR2 is YFSETQ. V was pared by 4 bases and J by 4 bases, with 5 bases of the junction left unmatched. The CDR3 sequence is CASSIGLAGAYEQYF. The CDR3 nucleotides are TGCGCCAGCAGCATCGGACTAGCGGGAGCATACGAGCAGTACTTC.

This rearrangement joins TRBV9 to TRBJ2-3, with 7 bases identical to TRBD2. The germline V gene encodes CDR1 SGDLS and CDR2 YYNGEE. The V and J ends lost 0 bases and 0 bases, in that order; junction bases with no gene match: 7. This CDR3 is 17 amino acids long. DNA of the CDR3: TGTGCCAGCAGCGTAGGAGTGACAGCGGGGAGCACAGATACGCAGTATTTT. This sequence encodes CASSVGVTAGSTDTQYF.

V and J are TRBV5-4 and TRBJ1-5, with a tentative D call TRBD1 (6 bases). This CDR3 has 16 residues. The germline V gene has CDR1 SGHNT and CDR2 YYREEE (reference sequence). Trimming took off 1 base at V and 0 bases at J, with 11 bases between the two ends. CDR3 sequence reads: CASSLQGSNSNQPQHF. The CDR3 coding sequence is TGTGCCAGCAGCTTGCAGGGGTCGAATAGCAATCAGCCCCAGCATTTT.

The sample holds one count of this clone. Other DNA sequences in this specimen translate into the identical CDR3. As DNA, the CDR3 is TGCGCCAGCAGCCAAGATGGGGGGAGCTCCTACGAGCAGTACTTC. Protein: CASSQDGGSSYEQYF. This sequence joins TRBV4-1 and TRBJ2-7, with D possibly TRBD2 on 6 matching bases. This CDR3 is 15 amino acids long. Germline V gives CDR1 MGHRA, CDR2 YSYEKL. The ends were cut back, 0 bases at V and 0 bases at J, with 9 bases in the middle.

The genes are TRBV7-9 and TRBJ1-1, with 8 bases that match TRBD1. Germline lookup yields CDR1 SEHNR and CDR2 FQNEAQ (reference sequence). The CDR3 covers 16 residues. J lost 2 bases, V lost 1 base, and 6 bases had no gene match. CDR3 sequence: CASSLVGTGPNTEAFF. CDR3 bases: TGTGCCAGCAGCTTAGTTGGGACAGGACCCAACACTGAAGCTTTCTTT.

The chain combines TRBV10-3 with TRBJ2-6; D not certain. The germline gives CDR1 ENHRY, CDR2 SYGVKD. V gave up 2 bases and J gave up 2 bases, with 7 bases separating them. There are 15 residues in the CDR3. CDR3 coding DNA: TGTGCCATCAGTGAGAAAGGGCCTGGGGCCAACGTCCTGACTTTC. This translates into CAISEKGPGANVLTF.

The gene calls are TRBV11-2 and TRBJ2-7; D remains ambiguous. Trimming cost V 3 bases and J 5 bases, with 5 bases left between them. The CDR3 length is 11 residues. Germline loops: CDR1 SGHAT, CDR2 FQNNGV. Written as DNA, the CDR3 is TGTGCCAGCAGCTTGTTCAACGAGCAGTACTTC. Translating gives CASSLFNEQYF.

V usage is TRBV5-4 and J usage is TRBJ2-1, with 8 bases matching TRBD2. The CDR3 sequence is 15 residues long. With 5 bases clipped from V and 0 bases from J, the junction kept 4 bases outside the gene matches. From germline, CDR1 is SGHNT and CDR2 YYREEE (reference sequence). CDR3 coding DNA: TGTGCCAGCAGGGGAGGGACTAGCTCCTACAATGAGCAGTTCTTC. Translated, it gives CASRGGTSSYNEQFF.

This chain links TRBV29-1 with TRBJ2-1, with D unresolved. Germline CDR1 SQVTM, CDR2 ANQGSEA. The V end lost 0 bases, the J end lost 12 bases, and 12 bases lay between the germline ends. CDR3 length equals 12 residues. The DNA of the CDR3 is TGCAGCGTTGAAGATTTGGGTGTCGGGCAGTTCTTC. It is translated as CSVEDLGVGQFF.

This clone occurred a few times. Other DNA sequences in the same sample also yield this CDR3. The chain couples TRBV27 to TRBJ2-7, with 7 bases matching TRBD2. CDR3 length: 14 residues. The V and J ends lost 2 bases and 1 base, in that order; junction bases with no gene match: 2. From germline, CDR1 is MNHEY and CDR2 SMNVEV (reference sequence). The CDR3 DNA sequence: TGTGCCAGCAGTTTAGGGCGGGAGTCCTACGAGCAGTACTTC. Protein: CASSLGRESYEQYF.

This clone showed up just once. The chain uses TRBV6-6 and TRBJ1-4; possible D gene TRBD1, 6 bases. This CDR3 contains 15 residues. V was pared by 6 bases and J by 8 bases, with 19 bases between. Germline CDR1 is MNHNY and CDR2 is SVGAGI (reference sequence). CDR3 residues: CASSSDRGQGEKLFF. In DNA, the CDR3 is TGTGCCAGCAGCTCTGATCGGGGGCAGGGGGAAAAACTGTTTTTT.

This clone was counted a single time. The chain couples TRBV7-8 to TRBJ2-3; 9 bases fit TRBD1. Trimming cost V 5 bases and J 1 base; bases outside gene matches: 10. Germline lookup yields CDR1 SGHVS and CDR2 FQNEAQ. The CDR3 spans 17 residues. The CDR3 loop is CASSTTGGPGGTDTQYF. Written as DNA, the CDR3 is TGTGCCAGCAGCACAACAGGGGGCCCGGGAGGCACAGATACGCAGTATTTT.

This rearrangement joins TRBV28 to TRBJ2-2; TRBD2 aligns across 13 bases. With 6 bases clipped from V and 9 bases from J, the junction kept 16 bases outside the gene matches. The CDR3 has 18 residues. Germline lookup yields CDR1 MDHEN and CDR2 SYDVKM. CDR3: CASRPGLAGVFKVRELFF. The CDR3 nucleotides are TGTGCCAGCAGACCAGGACTAGCGGGAGTGTTTAAAGTAAGGGAGCTGTTTTTT.

The chain combines TRBV29-1 with TRBJ2-7; 8 nucleotides line up with TRBD2. Germline CDR1 SQVTM, CDR2 ANQGSEA. This CDR3 is 12 amino acids long. The J segment lost 3 bases and the V segment lost 7 bases, leaving 5 bases of the junction unmatched. CDR3 amino acids: CSADGGDYEQYF. The CDR3 DNA sequence: TGCAGCGCCGACGGGGGGGACTACGAGCAGTACTTC.

The chain uses TRBV19 and TRBJ2-2; a possible D gene is TRBD1 (5 bases). From germline, CDR1 is LNHDA and CDR2 SQIVND (reference sequence). Deletions cut 3 bases from V and 6 bases from J, with 8 bases between. The CDR3 extends over 13 amino acids. CDR3 bases: TGTGCCAGTAGTATCCAGACAGCCGGGGAGCTGTTTTTT. This sequence encodes CASSIQTAGELFF.

This chain connects TRBV2 to TRBJ1-1; a possible D gene is TRBD1 (5 bases). V was pared by 10 bases and J by 4 bases, with 13 bases between. Looked up from germline, CDR1 is SNHLY and CDR2 is FYNNEI. The CDR3 runs to 12 residues. CDR3 bases: TGTGCCACCCTGTTGGGGGGCACTGAAGCTTTCTTT. Residues: CATLLGGTEAFF.

In its sample, this clone was seen once. The rearrangement uses TRBV7-9 and TRBJ1-1; TRBD1 aligns across 11 bases. J was trimmed by 4 bases and V by 5 bases; bases with no gene match: 9. The CDR3 loop spans 16 amino acids. CDR1 is SEHNR and CDR2 is FQNEAQ in the germline V gene (reference sequence). The CDR3 nucleotides read TGTGCCAGCAGCACTCCGGGACAGGGGGATGGCACTGAAGCTTTCTTT. Protein sequence: CASSTPGQGDGTEAFF.

The chain recombines TRBV5-6 with TRBJ2-1, with D maybe TRBD2 (5 bases). V was trimmed by 0 bases and J by 2 bases, leaving 12 bases between them. Germline CDR1 and CDR2: SGHDT and YYEEEE. The length of the CDR3 is 16 residues. CDR3 DNA sequence: TGTGCCAGCAGCTTGGCGGGATTGCCAGCCTACAATGAGCAGTTCTTC. Protein product: CASSLAGLPAYNEQFF.

The chain combines TRBV7-9 with TRBJ2-2, with 8 bases lining up with TRBD1. The CDR3 contains 16 residues. CDR1 SEHNR and CDR2 FQNEAQ come from the germline V gene (reference sequence). Trimming at V came to 1 base and at J to 2 bases, leaving 3 bases not matched to a gene. CDR3 region: CASSLVGTGNTGELFF. The CDR3 region has the DNA TGTGCCAGCAGCTTAGTAGGGACAGGAAACACCGGGGAGCTGTTTTTT.

The gene calls are TRBV28 and TRBJ2-7; the match to TRBD1 covers 8 bases. V gave up 6 bases and J gave up 3 bases; unmatched junction bases: 10. CDR3 length: 15 residues. Germline V lookup: CDR1 MDHEN, CDR2 SYDVKM. The CDR3, as DNA: TGTGCCAGCAGCAACGACAGGGGCGGCTACTACGAGCAGTACTTC. Protein product: CASSNDRGGYYEQYF.

The rearrangement uses TRBV27 and TRBJ1-2; no reliable D call. Trimming stripped 3 bases from V and 8 bases from J, with 13 bases between. This CDR3 contains 13 residues. Germline V gives CDR1 MNHEY, CDR2 SMNVEV (reference sequence). CDR3 amino acids: CASSFTAVGGYTF. Here the CDR3 DNA reads TGTGCCAGCAGTTTTACCGCGGTGGGAGGCTACACCTTC.

The chain has TRBV5-1 and TRBJ2-1, with unresolved D. The CDR3 has 14 residues. Germline V lookup: CDR1 SGHRS, CDR2 YFSETQ. Trimming took off 0 bases at V and 4 bases at J, with 8 bases between the two ends. Here the CDR3 DNA reads TGCGCCAGCAGCTTGGTTTCAGGTTACAATGAGCAGTTCTTC. This sequence encodes CASSLVSGYNEQFF.

The genes are TRBV10-3 and TRBJ2-7, with 9 bases identical to TRBD2. Germline lookup yields CDR1 ENHRY and CDR2 SYGVKD. The J segment lost 7 bases and the V segment lost 0 bases, leaving 4 bases of the junction unmatched. The CDR3 covers 14 residues. The CDR3 protein is CAISESSGSREQYF. DNA of the CDR3: TGTGCCATCAGTGAGTCTAGCGGGAGCCGAGAGCAGTACTTC.